Listed here are 16 T cell receptor beta chains from one sample, sequenced in a study of T cells after posttransplantation cyclophosphamide. This table comes from immunoSEQ multiplex PCR, and its TCRdb copy is limited to in-frame clones, with some not included. The sample lists 7,500 to 10,000 clones; roughly 80% were seen once. Cyclophosphamide on days +3 and +4 followed busulfan-fludarabine conditioning and a marrow graft. The sequencing here drew on PBMCs, taken 1,800 to 2,000 days after a stem cell transplant with posttransplant cyclophosphamide. The receptors shown here come from a female patient in her forties who received an allogeneic stem cell transplant from a related donor, was CMV-positive, and had no GVHD. Some T cells may trace back to the graft donor.

DNA for the CDR3: TGTGCCAGTAGTTCTGACTCGGACATAGCAACTAATGAAAAACTGTTTTTT. It translates to CASSSDSDIATNEKLFF. This chain uses TRBV19 with TRBJ1-4; weak D call: TRBD1 (5 bases). CDR1 is LNHDA, CDR2 SQIVND, per germline (reference sequence). The CDR3 runs to 17 residues. V was cut by 5 bases and J by 0 bases, with 16 bases left in between.

The chain recombines TRBV7-9 with TRBJ1-5; 7 bases fit TRBD1. V shed 5 bases and J 5 bases; nucleotides not matched to a gene: 9. Per germline, CDR1 SEHNR and CDR2 FQNEAQ (reference sequence). CDR3 size: 15 residues. The CDR3 nucleotides are TGTGCCAGCAGCCCCCGCACAGGGGAGGATCAGCCCCAGCATTTT. Its translation is CASSPRTGEDQPQHF.

This chain joins TRBV10-1 and TRBJ1-6, with no clear D. V was shortened by 4 bases and J by 1 base, with 8 bases between the two germline ends. CDR1 is WNHNN, CDR2 SYGVQD, per germline (reference sequence). The CDR3 runs 15 residues. The CDR3 coding sequence is TGCGCCAGCAGTGGCAATAGTTCCTATAATTCACCCCTCCACTTT. It encodes CASSGNSSYNSPLHF.

The J gene is TRBJ1-1, the V gene TRBV5-4, with D tentatively TRBD1 (5 bases). The V and J ends lost 4 bases and 5 bases respectively, with 15 bases between them. The length of the CDR3 is 14 residues. Germline CDR1 SGHNT, CDR2 YYREEE (reference sequence). The DNA for the CDR3 is TGTGCCAGCAGCGCGGGACGGGCGGGGACTGAAGCTTTCTTT. This sequence encodes CASSAGRAGTEAFF.

J is TRBJ1-5 and V is TRBV7-9, with 9 bases lining up with TRBD1. The V segment lost 5 bases and the J segment 4 bases; nucleotides outside the gene matches: 6. Germline CDR1 SEHNR, CDR2 FQNEAQ (reference sequence). This CDR3 comprises 15 residues. In DNA, the CDR3 is TGTGCCAGCAGCCCACAGGGGGCGGTGAATCAGCCCCAGCATTTT. Translated, it gives CASSPQGAVNQPQHF.

The chain recombines TRBV4-2 with TRBJ2-6; D might be TRBD1 (6 bases). The CDR3 loop spans 15 amino acids. Trimming removed 6 bases from V and 3 bases from J, with 12 bases in between. Germline values: CDR1 LGHNA, CDR2 YNFKEQ. The CDR3 bases are TGTGCCAGCAGGGACAGCTCTTTTGGGGCCAACGTCCTGACTTTC. Residues: CASRDSSFGANVLTF.

The chain has TRBV6-6 and TRBJ2-3, with 10 bases identical to TRBD2. The CDR3 has 15 residues. J gave up 2 bases and V 4 bases, and 3 bases lay outside the gene matches. The germline gives CDR1 MNHNY, CDR2 SVGAGI (reference sequence). CDR3 nucleotides: TGTGCCAGCAGTTTAGCGGGGGGTTACACAGATACGCAGTATTTT. The encoded protein is CASSLAGGYTDTQYF.

The chain joins TRBV7-9 to TRBJ1-1; D unclear. The V end was cut by 5 bases, the J end by 4 bases, with 5 bases between. The CDR3 has 11 residues. From germline, CDR1 is SEHNR and CDR2 FQNEAQ (reference sequence). DNA for the CDR3: TGTGCCAGCAGCCTCTCCACTGAAGCTTTCTTT. It specifies CASSLSTEAFF.

This clone showed up just once. This rearrangement joins TRBV6-1 to TRBJ1-2; 7 nucleotides match TRBD1. Germline lookup yields CDR1 MNHNS and CDR2 SASEGT. This CDR3 comprises 16 residues. The junction had 15 bases not matched to a gene; V was cut back by 3 bases and J by 8 bases. The CDR3 loop is CASSDPSDRVSGGYTF. The CDR3 nucleotides are TGTGCCAGCAGTGATCCCTCCGACAGGGTGTCGGGGGGCTACACCTTC.

The chain links TRBV7-8 to TRBJ2-1, with 7 bases that match TRBD1. The CDR3 spans 14 residues. Trimming removed 2 bases from V and 7 bases from J; junction bases left unmatched: 5. Germline V gene sequence: CDR1 SGHVS, CDR2 FQNEAQ. CDR3 sequence (DNA): TGTGCCAGCAGCTTATCCCGGGACAGTAATGAGCAGTTCTTC. Amino acids: CASSLSRDSNEQFF. Full variable domain (remainder filled in from reference TRBV7-8 and TRBJ2-1): GAGVSQSPRYKVAKRGQDVALRCDPISGHVSLFWYQQALGQGPEFLTYFQNEAQLDKSGLPSDRFFAERPEGSVSTLKIQRTQQEDSAVYLCASSLSRDSNEQFFGPGTRLTVL.

This chain uses TRBV9 with TRBJ2-3, with TRBD2 matching 12 bases. V gave up 4 bases and J gave up 5 bases; unmatched junction bases: 5. The CDR3 sequence is 15 residues long. Germline CDR1 is SGDLS and CDR2 is YYNGEE. This chain's CDR3 is CASSRPGLAGDTQYF. The CDR3 DNA is TGTGCCAGCAGCCGACCGGGACTAGCGGGAGATACGCAGTATTTT.

The gene calls are TRBV6-1 and TRBJ1-1, with 9 bases fitting TRBD1. The CDR3 length is 13 residues. Trimming cost V 3 bases and J 9 bases; bases outside gene matches: 5. Germline CDR1 and CDR2: MNHNS and SASEGT. The CDR3, as DNA: TGTGCCAGCAGTGACCGGGACAGGGCGAAAGCTTTCTTT. Protein product: CASSDRDRAKAFF.

CDR3 coding DNA: TGTGCCAGCAGCTTAAGACAGGGTGGGGAGCAGTACTTC. It translates to CASSLRQGGEQYF. The J gene is TRBJ2-7, the V gene TRBV7-9, with 7 positions matching TRBD1. CDR1 and CDR2 from the germline V gene are SEHNR and FQNEAQ (reference sequence). The CDR3 runs 13 residues. J was trimmed by 7 bases and V by 2 bases; bases with no gene match: 5.

The chain is built from TRBV27 and TRBJ1-2; unclear D gene. The V and J ends lost 2 bases and 4 bases respectively, with 11 bases between them. Germline CDR1 is MNHEY and CDR2 is SMNVEV (reference sequence). The CDR3 contains 14 residues. CDR3 sequence (DNA): TGTGCCAGCAGTTTAAACAGCTTGACCTATGGCTACACCTTC. As protein: CASSLNSLTYGYTF.

This clone was detected only once. J is TRBJ2-7 and V is TRBV5-1; 11 nucleotides line up with TRBD2. V dropped 0 bases and J dropped 7; count of bases not matched to a gene: 9. CDR1 is SGHRS and CDR2 is YFSETQ in the germline V gene. This CDR3 comprises 16 residues. CDR3 coding DNA: TGCGCCAGCAGCTTGGAGCGACTAGCGGGGTCGGGTGAGCAGTACTTC. Protein sequence: CASSLERLAGSGEQYF.

V and J are TRBV7-2 and TRBJ2-3; the match to TRBD1 covers 10 bases. Unmatched junction bases numbered 8, after V lost 5 bases and J lost 3 bases. The CDR3 covers 16 residues. CDR1 is SGHTA and CDR2 is FQGNSA in the germline V gene. The CDR3 DNA sequence: TGTGCCAGCAGCCTTGACAGGGGGCTTGTGACAGATACGCAGTATTTT. Its protein is CASSLDRGLVTDTQYF. The full variable domain, rest sourced from reference TRBV7-2 and TRBJ2-3, is GAGVSQSPSNKVTEKGKDVELRCDPISGHTALYWYRQSLGQGLEFLIYFQGNSAPDKSGLPSDRFSAERTGGSVSTLTIQRTQQEDSAVYLCASSLDRGLVTDTQYFGPGTRLTVL.